The 11 T cell receptor beta chains given below trace back to one sample, sequenced in a study of T-cell reconstitution after alpha-beta-depleted transplantation in children. Preparation of the TCRbeta library was carried out with unique molecular identifiers. TCRdb recomputed calls from the PCR reads with MiXCR, one row per CDR3 protein. The top ten clones hold about 5% of a sample with approximately 390,000 distinct CDR3 sequences, roughly 10% of them seen once. Material: PBMCs from the stem cell graft donor, obtained from the stem cell graft. The receptors here all came from a human donor who donated a stem cell graft to a child with acute myeloid leukemia.

This clonotype has just a few counts. The chain uses TRBV20-1 and TRBJ1-5, with D tentatively TRBD1 (5 bases). With 2 bases removed from V and 6 bases from J, the gap between germline ends came to 11 bases. The CDR3 length is 13 residues. CDR1 and CDR2 from the germline V gene are DFQATT and SNEGSKA (reference sequence). CDR3 in amino acids: CSARQWRGQPQHF. In nucleotides, the CDR3 is TGCAGTGCTAGACAGTGGAGGGGTCAGCCCCAGCATTTT.

The chain has TRBV7-3 and TRBJ1-1; TRBD1 is a possible D gene (5 bases). The CDR3 length is 14 residues. The germline V and J ends were trimmed by 4 bases and 1 base, with 10 bases remaining between them. Germline V gene lookup returns CDR1 SGHTA and CDR2 FQGTGA. The CDR3 nucleotides read TGTGCCAGCAGCTCTTCCGGGGGGAACACTGAAGCTTTCTTT. Amino acids: CASSSSGGNTEAFF.

This clonotype appeared many times. V and J are TRBV10-3 and TRBJ1-1; maybe TRBD1 (5 bases). The germline V and J ends were trimmed by 3 bases and 4 bases, with 15 bases remaining between them. This CDR3 contains 15 residues. Germline-derived CDR1 and CDR2 are ENHRY and SYGVKD. CDR3: CAISDGQKRGTEAFF. Written as DNA, the CDR3 is TGTGCCATCAGTGATGGGCAAAAAAGGGGCACTGAAGCTTTCTTT.

The rearrangement joins TRBV12-3 or TRBV12-4 to TRBJ1-5; no clear D. V lost 3 bases to trimming and J lost 0 bases, with 6 bases between them. The CDR3 sequence is 14 residues long. CDR3 in DNA: TGTGCCAGCAGTTTGGTCCCTAGCAATCAGCCCCAGCATTTT. Its translation: CASSLVPSNQPQHF.

This clonotype was seen more than once but under ten times. The chain carries TRBV20-1 and TRBJ1-1; D is undetermined. From germline, CDR1 is DFQATT and CDR2 SNEGSKA (reference sequence). The CDR3 is made up of 14 amino acids. The ends were cut back, 5 bases at V and 0 bases at J, with 13 bases in the middle. The CDR3 nucleotides read TGCAGTGCTCGCAGAGACTTCATGAACACTGAAGCTTTCTTT. Protein product: CSARRDFMNTEAFF.

This chain connects TRBV7-9 to TRBJ2-7; 8 nucleotides line up with TRBD2. The CDR3 sequence is 14 residues long. The V gene's germline CDR1 is SEHNR and CDR2 FQNEAQ (reference sequence). Trimming took 7 bases from V and 9 from J; bases not matched to a gene: 14. CDR3: CASTREGVGIGQYF. CDR3 nucleotide sequence: TGTGCCAGCACCCGGGAGGGCGTGGGTATCGGGCAGTACTTC.

This chain connects TRBV20-1 to TRBJ2-7; TRBD1 matches at 7 bases. The CDR3 runs 14 residues. The V gene's germline CDR1 is DFQATT and CDR2 SNEGSKA (reference sequence). V trimming: 3 bases; J trimming: 3 bases; junction bases outside the gene matches: 8. The chain's CDR3 is CSASGTVDLYEQYF. CDR3 bases: TGCAGTGCTAGTGGGACAGTGGACCTCTACGAGCAGTACTTC.

This clonotype has just a few counts. The chain couples TRBV7-2 to TRBJ1-4; D unresolved. V was pared by 5 bases and J by 3 bases, with 13 bases between. Germline values: CDR1 SGHTA, CDR2 FQGNSA. This CDR3 has 15 residues. In nucleotides, the CDR3 is TGTGCCAGCAGCCTAAACAGAAACCCTAATGAAAAACTGTTTTTT. It specifies CASSLNRNPNEKLFF.

This clonotype appeared many times. The chain employs TRBV11-2 and TRBJ2-5; no definite D call. Between the trimmed V and J ends, which lost 5 bases and 2 bases, there was a span of 12 bases. There are 14 residues in the CDR3. CDR1 SGHAT and CDR2 FQNNGV come from the germline V gene. The CDR3 bases are TGTGCCAGCAGCCTCAACGGTGGACAAGAGACCCAGTACTTC. Residues: CASSLNGGQETQYF.

This clonotype was recorded at least ten times. This sequence joins TRBV10-3 and TRBJ2-2; 8 bases are shared with TRBD2. Germline V gene sequence: CDR1 ENHRY, CDR2 SYGVKD. The CDR3 loop spans 13 amino acids. V gave up 4 bases and J gave up 7 bases; unmatched junction bases: 2. The CDR3 here is CAISGGTSGELFF. The DNA for the CDR3 is TGTGCCATCAGTGGCGGGACTAGCGGGGAGCTGTTTTTT.

This clonotype was recorded many times. This chain connects TRBV20-1 to TRBJ2-5; D could derive from TRBD1 or TRBD2 (6 bases each). The V end lost 6 bases, the J end lost 6 bases, and 23 bases lay between the germline ends. CDR1 and CDR2 (germline): DFQATT, SNEGSKA (reference sequence). The CDR3 is made up of 15 amino acids. In nucleotides, the CDR3 is TGCAGTGCAACACCCACCCTAGCGAGGGGGAAGACCCAGTACTTC. This translates into CSATPTLARGKTQYF.